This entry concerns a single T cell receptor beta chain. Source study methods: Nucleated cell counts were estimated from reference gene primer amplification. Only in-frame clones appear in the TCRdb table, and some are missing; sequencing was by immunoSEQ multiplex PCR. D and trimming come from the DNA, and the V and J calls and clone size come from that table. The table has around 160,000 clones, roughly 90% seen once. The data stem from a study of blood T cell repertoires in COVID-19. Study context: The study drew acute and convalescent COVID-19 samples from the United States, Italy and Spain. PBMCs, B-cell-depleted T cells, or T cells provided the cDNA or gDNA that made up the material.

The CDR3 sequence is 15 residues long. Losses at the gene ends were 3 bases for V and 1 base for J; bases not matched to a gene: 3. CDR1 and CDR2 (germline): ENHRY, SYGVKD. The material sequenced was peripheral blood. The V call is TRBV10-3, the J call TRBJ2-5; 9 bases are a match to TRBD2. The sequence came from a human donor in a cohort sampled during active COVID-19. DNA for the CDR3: TGTGCCATCAGTGATTTGACTAGCGGCCAAGAGACCCAGTACTTC. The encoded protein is CAISDLTSGQETQYF.